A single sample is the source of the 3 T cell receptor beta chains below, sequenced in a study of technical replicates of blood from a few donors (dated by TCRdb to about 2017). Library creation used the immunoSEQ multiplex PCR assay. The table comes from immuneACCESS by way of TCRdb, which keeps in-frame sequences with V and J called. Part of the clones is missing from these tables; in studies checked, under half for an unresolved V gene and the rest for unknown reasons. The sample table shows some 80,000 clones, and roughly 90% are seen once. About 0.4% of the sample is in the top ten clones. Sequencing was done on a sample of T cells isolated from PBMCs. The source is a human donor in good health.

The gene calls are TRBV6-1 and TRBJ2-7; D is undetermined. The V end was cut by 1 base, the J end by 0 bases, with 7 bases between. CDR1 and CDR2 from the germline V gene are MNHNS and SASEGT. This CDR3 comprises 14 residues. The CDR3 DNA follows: TGTGCCAGCAGTGAAGGCCCAGGCTCCTACGAGCAGTACTTC. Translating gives CASSEGPGSYEQYF.

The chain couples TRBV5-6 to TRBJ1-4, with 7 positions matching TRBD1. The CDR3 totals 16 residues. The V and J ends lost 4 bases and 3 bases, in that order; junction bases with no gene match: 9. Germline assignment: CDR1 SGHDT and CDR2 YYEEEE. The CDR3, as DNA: TGTGCCAGCAGCGGTACAGGGGTTGGGGCTAATGAAAAACTGTTTTTT. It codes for CASSGTGVGANEKLFF.

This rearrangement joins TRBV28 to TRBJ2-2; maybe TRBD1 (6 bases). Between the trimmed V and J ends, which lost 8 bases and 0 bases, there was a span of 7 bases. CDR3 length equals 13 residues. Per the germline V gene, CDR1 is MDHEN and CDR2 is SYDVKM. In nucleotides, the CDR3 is TGTGCCAGCCGGGACACGAACACCGGGGAGCTGTTTTTT. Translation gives CASRDTNTGELFF.